Presented here are 21 T cell receptor beta chains from one specimen sequenced in a study of T-cell reconstitution after alpha-beta-depleted transplantation in children. Researchers prepared the TCRbeta library using unique molecular identifiers, the study reports. TCRdb ran MiXCR on the PCR reads and lists one entry per CDR3 protein. The data show more than 450,000 distinct CDR3 sequences, about 17% seen once. This material consisted of PBMCs from the stem cell graft donor, taken from the stem cell graft. These receptors all come from a human donor who donated a stem cell graft to a child with acute lymphoblastic leukemia.

There are a few counts of this clonotype. V and J are TRBV5-1 and TRBJ2-7; TRBD1 aligns across 7 bases. Germline V gene lookup returns CDR1 SGHRS and CDR2 YFSETQ. Trimming took 2 bases from V and 2 from J; bases not matched to a gene: 4. The CDR3 has 14 residues. The CDR3 DNA is TGCGCCAGCAGCTTAGGACAGGATGCCTACGAGCAGTACTTC. Translation gives CASSLGQDAYEQYF.

This clonotype has just a few counts. The V call is TRBV29-1, the J call TRBJ1-1; no firm D call. Trimming stripped 3 bases from V and 5 bases from J, with 7 bases between. Germline-derived CDR1 and CDR2 are SQVTM and ANQGSEA. The CDR3 runs to 11 residues. The CDR3 region has the DNA TGCAGCGTTGATCCAGCTACTGAAGCTTTCTTT. It specifies CSVDPATEAFF.

This rearrangement joins TRBV5-1 to TRBJ2-2, with 10 bases aligning to TRBD2. Germline V CDR1 and CDR2: SGHRS, YFSETQ. The V gene end was trimmed by 0 bases and the J gene end by 6 bases; junction bases not matched to a gene: 8. The CDR3 has 17 residues. The CDR3 DNA follows: TGCGCCAGCAGCTTGGATAGCGGGAGGATAAGAGCCGGGGAGCTGTTTTTT. As protein: CASSLDSGRIRAGELFF.

The genes are TRBV5-1 and TRBJ1-3; tentatively, D is TRBD1 (6 bases). The V gene's germline CDR1 is SGHRS and CDR2 YFSETQ. V was cut by 0 bases and J by 5 bases, with 9 bases left in between. This CDR3 comprises 14 residues. The CDR3 DNA follows: TGCGCCAGCAGCTTGGGGGGGGCGCGAAACACCATATATTTT. This encodes CASSLGGARNTIYF.

This clonotype was seen more than once but under ten times. The V call is TRBV19, the J call TRBJ1-5, with D tentatively TRBD1 (6 bases). The CDR3 sequence is 16 residues long. Trimming shortened V by 5 bases and J by 0 bases, and 14 bases separated the two germline ends. CDR1 LNHDA and CDR2 SQIVND come from the germline V gene (reference sequence). CDR3 in DNA: TGTGCCAGTAGTCCTCGAGGGGGGGGTAGCAATCAGCCCCAGCATTTT. Translating gives CASSPRGGGSNQPQHF.

This clonotype turned up a few times. The chain employs TRBV29-1 and TRBJ2-7; 9 bases agree with TRBD1. The junction had 7 bases not matched to a gene; V was cut back by 7 bases and J by 3 bases. The germline V gene has CDR1 SQVTM and CDR2 ANQGSEA. The CDR3 is made up of 13 amino acids. CDR3 coding DNA: TGCAGCGCAATGGGACAGGGAGTCTACGAGCAGTACTTC. Translating gives CSAMGQGVYEQYF.

V usage is TRBV28 and J usage is TRBJ1-2; perhaps TRBD1 as D (5 bases). Trimming took off 5 bases at V and 6 bases at J, with 19 bases between the two ends. Germline V gene data show CDR1 as MDHEN and CDR2 as SYDVKM. This CDR3 is built from 15 residues. CDR3 region: CASSLYGGGYDGYTF. CDR3 nucleotide sequence: TGTGCCAGCAGTCTTTATGGTGGGGGGTACGATGGCTACACCTTC.

This clonotype was seen a few times. CDR3 residues: CSASRGPLNHNEQFF. The CDR3 DNA is TGCAGTGCTAGTCGCGGGCCGCTAAACCACAATGAGCAGTTCTTC. The V and J genes are TRBV20-1 and TRBJ2-1, with D possibly TRBD2 on 5 matching bases. V lost 3 bases to trimming and J lost 5 bases, with 17 bases between them. Per germline, CDR1 DFQATT and CDR2 SNEGSKA (reference sequence). This CDR3 region has 15 residues.

This clonotype was seen a handful of times. The gene calls are TRBV20-1 and TRBJ2-5; D is ambiguous. V was cut by 5 bases and J by 6 bases, with 16 bases left in between. Germline V gives CDR1 DFQATT, CDR2 SNEGSKA (reference sequence). The CDR3 sequence is 13 residues long. CDR3 sequence (DNA): TGCAGTGCTTACCGGACCAGCGAGAAGACCCAGTACTTC. Residues: CSAYRTSEKTQYF.

This clonotype appeared a few times. The rearrangement uses TRBV6-6 and TRBJ1-1; TRBD1 matches 7 bases. V lost 6 bases to trimming and J lost 4 bases; unmatched junction nucleotides: 5. In germline, CDR1 is MNHNY, CDR2 SVGAGI (reference sequence). This CDR3 region has 13 residues. CDR3 sequence reads: CASRFGQATEAFF. DNA of the CDR3: TGTGCCAGCAGATTCGGACAGGCCACTGAAGCTTTCTTT.

The chain is built from TRBV13 and TRBJ2-5; D unresolved. In germline, CDR1 is PRHDT, CDR2 FYEKMQ (reference sequence). V lost 0 bases and J lost 5, with 13 bases in between. This CDR3 spans 15 amino acids. CDR3 sequence reads: CASSLGPRYVETQYF. The CDR3 nucleotides read TGTGCCAGCAGCTTAGGCCCTAGATACGTGGAGACCCAGTACTTC.

This clonotype was detected only a few times. The chain employs TRBV2 and TRBJ2-1; D possibly matches TRBD1 or TRBD2 (5 bases each). CDR3 size: 15 residues. V was shortened by 7 bases and J by 6 bases, with 19 bases between the two germline ends. Germline V CDR1 and CDR2: SNHLY, FYNNEI. CDR3 nucleotide sequence: TGTGCCAGCAAGAGGGGTCTTGTGTTCTCCAATGAGCAGTTCTTC. Translated, it gives CASKRGLVFSNEQFF.

The chain uses TRBV5-4 and TRBJ2-3, with D hard to call. CDR3 length: 13 amino acids. V lost 4 bases, J lost 4 bases, and 10 bases lay in between. CDR1 and CDR2 (germline): SGHNT, YYREEE (reference sequence). CDR3 sequence: CASSPRHADTQYF. CDR3 nucleotides: TGTGCCAGCAGCCCCCGACACGCAGATACGCAGTATTTT.

This clonotype was counted a few times. V and J are TRBV7-9 and TRBJ1-1, with TRBD1 as a possible D gene (5 bases). Trimming stripped 5 bases from V and 3 bases from J, with 19 bases between. The CDR3 spans 16 residues. Germline-derived CDR1 and CDR2 are SEHNR and FQNEAQ (reference sequence). The CDR3 protein is CASSRRGGVGDTEAFF. CDR3 nucleotides: TGTGCCAGCAGCCGCCGCGGGGGGGTGGGGGACACTGAAGCTTTCTTT.

This clonotype was observed a handful of times. The genes are TRBV20-1 and TRBJ2-7, with D uncertain. The germline gives CDR1 DFQATT, CDR2 SNEGSKA (reference sequence). The V end lost 1 base, the J end lost 5 bases, and 15 bases lay between the germline ends. CDR3 size: 14 residues. CDR3 DNA: TGCAGTGCTAGAGGGGTTGAGAATCCCCACGAGCAGTACTTC. This codes for CSARGVENPHEQYF.

This clonotype was counted only a few times. This chain joins TRBV30 and TRBJ2-3, with 7 bases identical to TRBD2. V lost 2 bases and J lost 2; bases outside the gene matches: 7. The CDR3 extends over 15 amino acids. Per the germline V gene, CDR1 is GTSNPN and CDR2 is SVGIG (reference sequence). The CDR3 nucleotides read TGTGCCTGGAGTCGTCTAGCGGCGCTCACAGATACGCAGTATTTT. Its protein is CAWSRLAALTDTQYF.

This clonotype was counted between two and nine times. This chain joins TRBV24-1 and TRBJ2-1; 10 nucleotides agree with TRBD1. The germline V gene has CDR1 KGHDR and CDR2 SFDVKD. The CDR3 loop spans 14 amino acids. J lost 8 bases, V lost 8 bases, and 8 bases had no gene match. The DNA of the CDR3 is TGTGCCACCACCGGAGGACAGGGGGAGTATGAGCAGTTCTTC. Encoded protein: CATTGGQGEYEQFF.

This clonotype showed up just a few times. V is TRBV29-1 and J is TRBJ2-1; 9 bases are a match to TRBD1. This CDR3 is 15 amino acids long. Germline CDR1 reads SQVTM; CDR2 reads ANQGSEA. V lost 4 bases and J lost 4; bases outside the gene matches: 8. The CDR3 nucleotides are TGCAGCGTTGGGGACAGGGAAGGGTTATACAATGAGCAGTTCTTC. This sequence encodes CSVGDREGLYNEQFF.

This clonotype showed up just a few times. The chain joins TRBV7-2 to TRBJ2-3, with TRBD2 as a possible D gene (5 bases). The germline V and J ends were trimmed by 5 bases and 1 base, with 13 bases remaining between them. The CDR3 runs to 15 residues. Germline V gene lookup returns CDR1 SGHTA and CDR2 FQGNSA. The CDR3 DNA sequence: TGTGCCAGCAGCACGCCACTAGGCGGCACAGATACGCAGTATTTT. Translating gives CASSTPLGGTDTQYF.

The V and J genes are TRBV29-1 and TRBJ2-5; possible D gene TRBD2, 5 bases. The germline V gene encodes CDR1 SQVTM and CDR2 ANQGSEA. The CDR3 contains 15 residues. V was clipped by 8 bases and J by 0 bases, with 19 bases between them. The CDR3, as DNA: TGCAGCCCCGAGGGTTTGGGCTTAGACCAAGAGACCCAGTACTTC. Protein sequence: CSPEGLGLDQETQYF. Looking up the rest from reference TRBV29-1 and TRBJ2-5 gives the full variable domain: SAVISQKPSRDICQRGTSLTIQCQVDSQVTMMFWYRQQPGQSLTLIATANQGSEATYESGFVIDKFPISRPNLTFSTLTVSNMSPEDSSIYLCSPEGLGLDQETQYFGPGTRLLVL.

Many counts were recorded for this clonotype. The junction departs from germline at one end; a sequencing error may be responsible. This chain joins TRBV5-1 and TRBJ2-7; D remains ambiguous. CDR3 size: 13 residues. Germline CDR1 SGHRS, CDR2 YFSETQ. DNA for the CDR3: TGTGCCAGCAGCTTAGGAGTGGGGTACGAGCAGTACTTC. It specifies CASSLGVGYEQYF.